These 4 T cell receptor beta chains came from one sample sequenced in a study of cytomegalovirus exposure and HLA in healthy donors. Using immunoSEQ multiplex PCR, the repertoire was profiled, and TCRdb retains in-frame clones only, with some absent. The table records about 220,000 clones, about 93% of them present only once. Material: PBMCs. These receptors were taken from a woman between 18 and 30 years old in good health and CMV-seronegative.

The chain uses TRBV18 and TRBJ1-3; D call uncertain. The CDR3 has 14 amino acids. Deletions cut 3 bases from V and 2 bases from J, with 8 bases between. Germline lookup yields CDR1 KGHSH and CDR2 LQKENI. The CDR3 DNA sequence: TGTGCCAGCTCACCCGGGGTAGCTGGAAACACCATATATTTT. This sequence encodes CASSPGVAGNTIYF.

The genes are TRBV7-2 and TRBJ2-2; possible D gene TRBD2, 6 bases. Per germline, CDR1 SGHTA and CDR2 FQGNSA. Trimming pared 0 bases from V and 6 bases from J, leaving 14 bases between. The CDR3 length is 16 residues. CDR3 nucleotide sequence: TGTGCCAGCAGCTTAGCGTCGACGGGAGTGGCCGGGGAGCTGTTTTTT. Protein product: CASSLASTGVAGELFF. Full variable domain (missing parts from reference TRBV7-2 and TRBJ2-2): GAGVSQSPSNKVTEKGKDVELRCDPISGHTALYWYRQSLGQGLEFLIYFQGNSAPDKSGLPSDRFSAERTGGSVSTLTIQRTQQEDSAVYLCASSLASTGVAGELFFGEGSRLTVL.

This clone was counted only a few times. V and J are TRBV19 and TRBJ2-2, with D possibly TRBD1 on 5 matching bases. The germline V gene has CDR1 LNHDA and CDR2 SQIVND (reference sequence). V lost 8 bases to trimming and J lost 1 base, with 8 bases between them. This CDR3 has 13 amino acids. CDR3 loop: CASRTLNTGELFF. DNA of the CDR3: TGTGCCAGTCGGACATTGAACACCGGGGAGCTGTTTTTT.

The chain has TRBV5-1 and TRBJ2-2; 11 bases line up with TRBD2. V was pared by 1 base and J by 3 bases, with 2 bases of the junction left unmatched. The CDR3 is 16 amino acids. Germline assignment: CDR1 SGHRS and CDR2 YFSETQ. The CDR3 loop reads CASSLSLAGDTGELFF. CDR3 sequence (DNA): TGCGCCAGCAGCTTGTCACTAGCGGGAGACACCGGGGAGCTGTTTTTT.